This T cell receptor beta chain appears in the sequencing data of a study of early T cells in non-severe SARS-CoV-2 infection. About the study: Unsorted whole-blood RNA was sequenced in bulk, leaving chains unpaired. Study-level findings and limits: VDJdb-based annotation leaned toward anti-spike CD8 responses and missed private and CD4 specificities.

Individual cDNA molecules were tagged with unique molecular identifiers. TCRdb fed the 5' RACE reads into MiXCR, producing one record per CDR3 protein. The sample lists 30,000 or so distinct CDR3 sequences, over 6.5% occurring once. V dropped 7 bases and J dropped 3 bases, with 9 bases sitting between them. CDR3 size: 12 residues. From germline, CDR1 is MDHEN and CDR2 SYDVKM. This clonotype came up many times. Its antigen remains unknown. The TCR sequence derives from an adult who was a healthcare worker with PCR-confirmed SARS-CoV-2 infection or an uninfected control (not recorded which). The chain uses TRBV28 and TRBJ1-1; the D is unclear. The sequencing input was whole blood. The DNA of the CDR3 is TGTGCCAGCAACCGACCGGACACTGAAGCTTTCTTT. This encodes CASNRPDTEAFF.